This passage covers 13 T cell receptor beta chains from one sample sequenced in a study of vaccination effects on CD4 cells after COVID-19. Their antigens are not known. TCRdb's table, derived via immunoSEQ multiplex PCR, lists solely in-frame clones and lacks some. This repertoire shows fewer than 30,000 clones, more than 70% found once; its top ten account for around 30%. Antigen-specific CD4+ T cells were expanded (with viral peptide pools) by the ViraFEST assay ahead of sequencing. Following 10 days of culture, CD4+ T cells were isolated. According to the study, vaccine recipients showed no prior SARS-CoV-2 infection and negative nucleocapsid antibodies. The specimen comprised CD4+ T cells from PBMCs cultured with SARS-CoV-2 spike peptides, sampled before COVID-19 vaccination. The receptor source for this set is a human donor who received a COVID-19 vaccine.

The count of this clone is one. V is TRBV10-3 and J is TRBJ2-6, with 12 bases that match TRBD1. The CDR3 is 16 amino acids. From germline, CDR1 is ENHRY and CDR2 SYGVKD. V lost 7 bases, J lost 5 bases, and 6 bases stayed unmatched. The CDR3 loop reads CAITDRDRGRANVLTF. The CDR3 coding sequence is TGTGCCATCACTGACCGGGACAGGGGGCGGGCCAACGTCCTGACTTTC.

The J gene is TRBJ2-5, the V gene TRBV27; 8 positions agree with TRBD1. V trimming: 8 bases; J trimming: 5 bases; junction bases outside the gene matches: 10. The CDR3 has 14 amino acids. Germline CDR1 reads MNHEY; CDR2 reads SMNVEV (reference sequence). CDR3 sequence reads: CASGQGRVVETQYF. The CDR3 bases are TGTGCCAGCGGACAGGGAAGAGTAGTGGAGACCCAGTACTTC.

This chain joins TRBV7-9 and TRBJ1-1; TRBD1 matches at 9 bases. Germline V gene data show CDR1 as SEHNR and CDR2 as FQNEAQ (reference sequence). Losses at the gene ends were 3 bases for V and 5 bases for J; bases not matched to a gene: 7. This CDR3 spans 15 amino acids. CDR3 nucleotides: TGTGCCAGCAGCTTGGGGACAGGGAGGGGAACTGAAGCTTTCTTT. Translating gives CASSLGTGRGTEAFF.

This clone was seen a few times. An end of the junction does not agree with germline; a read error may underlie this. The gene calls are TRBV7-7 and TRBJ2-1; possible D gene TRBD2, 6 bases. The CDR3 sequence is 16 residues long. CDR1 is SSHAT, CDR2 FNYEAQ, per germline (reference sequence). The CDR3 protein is CASSPGRTITYNEQFF. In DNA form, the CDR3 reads TGTGCTAGCAGCCCCGGACGGACTATTACCTACAATGAGCAGTTCTTC.

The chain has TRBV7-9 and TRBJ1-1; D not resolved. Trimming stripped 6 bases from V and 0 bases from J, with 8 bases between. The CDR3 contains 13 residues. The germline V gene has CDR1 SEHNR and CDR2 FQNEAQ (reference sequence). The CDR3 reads CASRPTVNTEAFF. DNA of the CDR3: TGTGCCAGCAGGCCCACAGTGAACACTGAAGCTTTCTTT.

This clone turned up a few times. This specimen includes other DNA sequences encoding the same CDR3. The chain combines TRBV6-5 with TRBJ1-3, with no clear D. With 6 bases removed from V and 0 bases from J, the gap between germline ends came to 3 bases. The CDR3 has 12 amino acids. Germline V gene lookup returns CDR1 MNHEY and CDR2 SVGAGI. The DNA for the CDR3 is TGTGCCAGCAGGGGCTCTGGAAACACCATATATTTT. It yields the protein CASRGSGNTIYF.

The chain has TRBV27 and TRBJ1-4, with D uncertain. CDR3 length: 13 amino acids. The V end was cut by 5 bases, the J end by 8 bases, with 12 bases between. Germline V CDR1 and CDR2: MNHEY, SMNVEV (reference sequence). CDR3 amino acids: CASSNNEGEKLFF. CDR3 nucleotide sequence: TGTGCCAGCAGTAATAACGAAGGGGAAAAACTGTTTTTT.

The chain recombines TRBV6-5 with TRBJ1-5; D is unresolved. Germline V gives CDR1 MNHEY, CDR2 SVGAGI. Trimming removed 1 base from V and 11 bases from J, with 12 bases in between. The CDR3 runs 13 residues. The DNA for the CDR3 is TGTGCCAGCAGTTACTTCAAGGACCAGGCCCAGCATTTT. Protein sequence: CASSYFKDQAQHF.

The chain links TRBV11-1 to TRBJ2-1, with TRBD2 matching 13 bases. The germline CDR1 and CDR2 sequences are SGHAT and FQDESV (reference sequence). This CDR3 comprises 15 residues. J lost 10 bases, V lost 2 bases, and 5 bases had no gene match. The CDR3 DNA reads TGTGCCAGCAGCTTAACTAGCGGGAGGGTTAACGAGCAGTTCTTC. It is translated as CASSLTSGRVNEQFF.

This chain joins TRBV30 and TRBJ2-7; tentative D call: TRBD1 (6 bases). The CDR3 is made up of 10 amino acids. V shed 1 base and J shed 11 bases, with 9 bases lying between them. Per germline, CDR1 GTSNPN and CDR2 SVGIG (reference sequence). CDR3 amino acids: CAWSDGTKYF. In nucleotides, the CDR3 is TGTGCCTGGAGTGACGGGACAAAGTACTTC.

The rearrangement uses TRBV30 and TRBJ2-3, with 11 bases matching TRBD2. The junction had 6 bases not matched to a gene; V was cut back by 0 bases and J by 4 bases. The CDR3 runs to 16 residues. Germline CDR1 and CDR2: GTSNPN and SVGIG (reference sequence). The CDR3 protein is CAWSVRLAGGSDTQYF. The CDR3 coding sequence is TGTGCCTGGAGTGTACGGCTAGCGGGGGGTTCAGATACGCAGTATTTT.

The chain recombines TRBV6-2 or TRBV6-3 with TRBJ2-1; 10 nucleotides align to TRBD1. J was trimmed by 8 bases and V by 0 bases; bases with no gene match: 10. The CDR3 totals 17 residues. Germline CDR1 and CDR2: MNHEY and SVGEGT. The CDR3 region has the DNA TGTGCCAGCAGTTACTCAGCCTGGACAGGGGGTGGGTATGAGCAGTTCTTC. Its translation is CASSYSAWTGGGYEQFF.

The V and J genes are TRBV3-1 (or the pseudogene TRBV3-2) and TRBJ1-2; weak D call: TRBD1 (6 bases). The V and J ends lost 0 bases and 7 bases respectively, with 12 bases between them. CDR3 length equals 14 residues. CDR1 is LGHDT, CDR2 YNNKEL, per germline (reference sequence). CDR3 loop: CASSQDRGWGGYTF. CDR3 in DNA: TGTGCCAGCAGCCAAGATAGGGGGTGGGGTGGCTACACCTTC.